These 7 T cell receptor beta chains were all obtained from the same sample, sequenced in a study of PD-L1 blockade in urothelial cancer. Time point meaning: peripheral blood 6 weeks after treatment start. Measured with immunoSEQ multiplex PCR; TCRdb has only the in-frame clones, and not every one. Here the sample spans approximately 91,000 clones, around 78% being singletons. The sequencing here drew on PBMCs, taken around atezolizumab (anti-PD-L1) treatment. These receptors were collected from a man aged 65 to 85 with urothelial cancer.

The chain has TRBV18 and TRBJ2-1; D might be TRBD2 (6 bases). CDR1 is KGHSH and CDR2 is LQKENI in the germline V gene. This CDR3 has 14 residues. V dropped 8 bases and J dropped 0 bases, with 11 bases sitting between them. The CDR3 sequence is CASAGTVSYNEQFF. CDR3 DNA: TGTGCCAGCGCGGGGACGGTCTCCTACAATGAGCAGTTCTTC.

The rearrangement uses TRBV6-1 and TRBJ2-1; TRBD2 matches 7 bases. V dropped 6 bases and J dropped 8; count of bases not matched to a gene: 7. CDR1 is MNHNS, CDR2 SASEGT, per germline. CDR3 length equals 13 residues. CDR3 protein: CASREGGRDEQFF. DNA for the CDR3: TGTGCCAGCAGAGAGGGAGGGCGGGATGAGCAGTTCTTC.

CDR3 in amino acids: CATRTNNNQPQHF. For the CDR3, the DNA is TGTGCCACCCGGACAAATAACAATCAGCCCCAGCATTTT. The chain joins TRBV27 to TRBJ1-5; maybe TRBD1 (5 bases). Trimming shortened V by 10 bases and J by 3 bases, and 13 bases separated the two germline ends. The CDR3 has 13 amino acids. Germline CDR1 and CDR2: MNHEY and SMNVEV (reference sequence).

This clone was found once. The chain carries TRBV11-2 and TRBJ2-5, with 9 bases lining up with TRBD1. The V gene end was trimmed by 5 bases and the J gene end by 5 bases; junction bases not matched to a gene: 6. The CDR3 loop spans 14 amino acids. Looked up from germline, CDR1 is SGHAT and CDR2 is FQNNGV. The chain's CDR3 is CASSPGQGRETQYF. Here the CDR3 DNA reads TGTGCCAGCAGCCCGGGACAGGGCAGGGAGACCCAGTACTTC.

This clone was counted a few times. This chain links TRBV5-5 with TRBJ2-1; TRBD1 matches 9 bases. Germline V gene data show CDR1 as SGHKS and CDR2 as YYEKEE (reference sequence). V shed 4 bases, J shed 7 bases, and the junction held 6 bases outside the gene matches. The CDR3 consists of 14 residues. CDR3 in amino acids: CASSITGGQNEQFF. DNA of the CDR3: TGTGCCAGCAGCATAACAGGGGGCCAAAATGAGCAGTTCTTC.

This clone was detected only once. V gene TRBV5-8 combines with J gene TRBJ2-5, with D maybe TRBD1 (6 bases). The germline V and J ends were trimmed by 0 bases and 2 bases, with 11 bases remaining between them. CDR1 and CDR2 from the germline V gene are SGHTS and YDEGEE. This CDR3 is built from 15 residues. In DNA form, the CDR3 reads TGTGCCAGCAGCTTGGGGTCCCAGGGGCAAGAGACCCAGTACTTC. Protein sequence: CASSLGSQGQETQYF.

A single count supports this clone. The chain combines TRBV19 with TRBJ1-2; possible D gene TRBD1, 6 bases. Between the trimmed V and J ends, which lost 3 bases and 5 bases, there was a span of 7 bases. The CDR3 consists of 12 residues. The V gene's germline CDR1 is LNHDA and CDR2 SQIVND (reference sequence). The CDR3 region has the DNA TGTGCCAGTAGTATGGACAGATATGGCTACACCTTC. This codes for CASSMDRYGYTF.